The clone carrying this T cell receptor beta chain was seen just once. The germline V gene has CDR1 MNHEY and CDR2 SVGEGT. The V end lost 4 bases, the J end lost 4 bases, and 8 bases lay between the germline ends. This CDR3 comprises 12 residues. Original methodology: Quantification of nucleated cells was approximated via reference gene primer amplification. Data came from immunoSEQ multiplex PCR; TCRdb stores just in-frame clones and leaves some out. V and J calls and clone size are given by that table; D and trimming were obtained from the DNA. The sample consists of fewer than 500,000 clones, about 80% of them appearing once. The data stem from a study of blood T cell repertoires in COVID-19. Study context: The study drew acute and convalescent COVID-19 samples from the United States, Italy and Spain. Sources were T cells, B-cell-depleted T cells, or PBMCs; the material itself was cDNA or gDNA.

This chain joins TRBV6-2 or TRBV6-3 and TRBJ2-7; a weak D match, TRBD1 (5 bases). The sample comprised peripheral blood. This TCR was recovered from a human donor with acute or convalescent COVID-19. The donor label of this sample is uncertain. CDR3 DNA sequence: TGTGCCAGCAGTTCCCAGGGATACGAGCAGTACTTC. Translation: CASSSQGYEQYF.